The present T cell receptor (beta chain) was sequenced within a study of shared clonotypes between healthy human individuals. Germline assignment: CDR1 MDHEN and CDR2 SYDVKM. The CDR3 length is 18 residues. Trimming stripped 2 bases from V and 0 bases from J, with 16 bases between. Authors' processing steps: For the immunoSEQ data, sequences were junction-only without quality scores, so filtering differed. Profiling relied on immunoSEQ multiplex PCR, and the TCRdb table lists in-frame clones only, not all of them. That table furnishes V, J and clone size, whereas the DNA furnished D and trimming. The data hold 550,000 to 700,000 clones, with around 73% observed a single time. The study separated CD4+ cells into CD45RA+ naive and CD45RA-negative memory subsets.

Sequenced material: memory CD4+ T cells sorted from blood. Subset noted: CD45RA-negative fraction. This receptor was taken from a woman aged 30 to 39 in good health. V is TRBV28 and J is TRBJ1-4; D is unclear. In DNA form, the CDR3 reads TGTGCCAGCAGTTTAGCGCTCGGGGTATTCGCAACTAATGAAAAACTGTTTTTT. It encodes CASSLALGVFATNEKLFF. Full variable domain (missing parts from reference TRBV28 and TRBJ1-4): DVKVTQSSRYLVKRTGEKVFLECVQDMDHENMFWYRQDPGLGLRLIYFSYDVKMKEKGDIPEGYSVSREKKERFSLILESASTNQTSMYLCASSLALGVFATNEKLFFGSGTQLSVL.